This note documents a single T cell receptor (beta chain) sequence. Its antigen is as yet unknown. This sample was taken from a study of T cell responses to AZD1222 COVID-19 vaccine. Study-wide results and caveats: Mostly white British, mostly female donors; authors suggested clonal diversity may be underestimated.

Some clones are missing from TCRdb's copy, which holds only in-frame ones; the method was immunoSEQ multiplex PCR. The sample records about 75,000 clones, about 91% being singletons. V gave up 4 bases and J gave up 1 base, with 11 bases separating them. This CDR3 has 14 amino acids. Germline CDR1 is SGHNT and CDR2 is YYREEE (reference sequence). The sequenced sample was peripheral blood, obtained 28 days after the second dose of the MenACWY control vaccine. This sequence joins TRBV5-4 and TRBJ1-2, with a weak D call TRBD1 (5 bases). The source of this sequence is an adult who received the MenACWY meningococcal vaccine as a control. CDR3 sequence: CASSHAGVNYGYTF. The CDR3 region has the DNA TGTGCCAGCAGCCATGCGGGGGTTAACTATGGCTACACCTTC.